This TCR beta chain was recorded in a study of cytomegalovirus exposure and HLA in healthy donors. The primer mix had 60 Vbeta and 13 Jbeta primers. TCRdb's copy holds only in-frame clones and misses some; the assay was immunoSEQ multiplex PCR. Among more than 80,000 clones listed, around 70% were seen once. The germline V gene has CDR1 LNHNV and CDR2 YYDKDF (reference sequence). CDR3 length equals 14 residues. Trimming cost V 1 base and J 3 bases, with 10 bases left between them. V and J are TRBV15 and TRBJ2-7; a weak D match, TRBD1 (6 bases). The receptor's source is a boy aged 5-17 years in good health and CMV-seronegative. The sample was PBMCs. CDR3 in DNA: TGTGCCACCAGCAGAGGGACAGTAATCTACGAGCAGTACTTC. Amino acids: CATSRGTVIYEQYF.